This is a list of T cell receptor beta chains from one sample in a study of blood T cell repertoires in COVID-19. Using immunoSEQ multiplex PCR, the repertoire was profiled, and TCRdb retains in-frame clones only, with some absent. This sample has 60,000 or so clones, with 85% found just once. The sequenced material came from peripheral blood. The origin of the receptors is a human donor in a cohort sampled during active COVID-19. Each CDR3 is given with its conserved first and last residue. The D gene is left open where the match is weak. Part of the rows lack a size; the others show once, few, many or a class for expanded clones.

clone_size d_call cdr3_length j_call v_call cdr3_aa cdr3_nt
- TRBD1 16 TRBJ1-2 TRBV15 CATWGRTGATNYGYTF TGTGCCACCTGGGGGAGGACAGGAGCTACTAACTATGGCTACACCTTC
- - 15 TRBJ2-7 TRBV5-1 CASSLVAGDGYEQYF TGCGCCAGCAGCTTGGTTGCAGGGGACGGCTACGAGCAGTACTTC
- TRBD2 12 TRBJ2-1 TRBV10-2 CASKRLAGEQFF TGCGCCAGCAAGAGACTAGCGGGGGAGCAGTTCTTC
- TRBD1 15 TRBJ1-6 TRBV6-5 CASSSRTGTGSPLHF TGTGCCAGCAGTAGCCGGACAGGGACCGGTTCACCCCTCCACTTT
- - 13 TRBJ1-4 TRBV7-9 CASSLYDREKLFF TGTGCCAGCAGCTTATACGACAGGGAAAAACTGTTTTTT
- - 16 TRBJ1-1 TRBV2 CASSGKPGTTNTEAFF TGTGCCAGCAGTGGTAAGCCCGGGACAACGAACACTGAAGCTTTCTTT
- TRBD1 13 TRBJ1-2 TRBV25-1 CASRSGGHYGYTF TGTGCCTCCAGATCAGGGGGCCACTATGGCTACACCTTC
- TRBD1 17 TRBJ2-2 TRBV27 CASSASPGQVVTGELFF TGTGCCAGCAGTGCGTCACCGGGACAGGTCGTTACCGGGGAGCTGTTTTTT
- TRBD1 14 TRBJ2-1 TRBV5-1 CASSLGQGRDEQFF TGCGCCAGCAGCTTGGGACAGGGAAGGGATGAGCAGTTCTTC
- TRBD2 16 TRBJ2-1 TRBV27 CASSPVESGGLNEQFF TGTGCCAGCAGCCCCGTTGAGAGCGGGGGGCTCAATGAGCAGTTCTTC
few - 13 TRBJ1-1 TRBV6-2/TRBV6-3 CASSYFGTAEAFF TGTGCCAGCAGTTACTTCGGGACTGCTGAAGCTTTCTTT
- TRBD1 14 TRBJ1-3 TRBV6-6 CASSFQGAGNTIYF TGTGCCAGCAGTTTCCAGGGGGCTGGAAACACCATATATTTT
- - 16 TRBJ2-3 TRBV19 CASREITSPGADTQYF TGTGCCAGTAGAGAAATAACTAGCCCTGGGGCAGATACGCAGTATTTT
- TRBD2 16 TRBJ2-2 TRBV4-2 CASSQIAGSHTGELFF TGTGCCAGCAGCCAAATAGCGGGGAGCCACACCGGGGAGCTGTTTTTT
- TRBD1 14 TRBJ2-5 TRBV6-2/TRBV6-3 CASSPTGGGKTQYF TGTGCCAGCAGCCCTACAGGGGGCGGAAAGACCCAGTACTTC
- - 13 TRBJ2-1 TRBV12-3/TRBV12-4 CASRVDSYNEQFF TGTGCCAGCAGGGTGGACAGTTACAATGAGCAGTTCTTC
- - 15 TRBJ2-5 TRBV19 CASSISGNPQETQYF TGTGCCAGTAGTATATCAGGAAACCCACAAGAGACCCAGTACTTC